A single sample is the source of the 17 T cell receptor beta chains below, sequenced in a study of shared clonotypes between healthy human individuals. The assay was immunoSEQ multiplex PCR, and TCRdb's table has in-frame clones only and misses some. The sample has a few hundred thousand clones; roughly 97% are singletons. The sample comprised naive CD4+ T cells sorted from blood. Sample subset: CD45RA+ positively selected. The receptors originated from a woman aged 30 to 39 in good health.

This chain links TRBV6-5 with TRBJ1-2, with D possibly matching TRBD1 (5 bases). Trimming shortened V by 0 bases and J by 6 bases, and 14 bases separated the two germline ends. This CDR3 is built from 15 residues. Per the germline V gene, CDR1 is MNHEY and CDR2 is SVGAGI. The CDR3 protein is CASSYSSGSTHGYTF. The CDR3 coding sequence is TGTGCCAGCAGTTACTCGTCAGGGAGTACTCATGGCTACACCTTC.

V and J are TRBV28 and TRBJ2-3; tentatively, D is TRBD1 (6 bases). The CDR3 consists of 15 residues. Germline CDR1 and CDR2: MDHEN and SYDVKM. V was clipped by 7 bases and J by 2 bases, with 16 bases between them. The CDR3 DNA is TGTGCCAGCACCTTGGCAGGGGTACCCACAGATACGCAGTATTTT. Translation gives CASTLAGVPTDTQYF.

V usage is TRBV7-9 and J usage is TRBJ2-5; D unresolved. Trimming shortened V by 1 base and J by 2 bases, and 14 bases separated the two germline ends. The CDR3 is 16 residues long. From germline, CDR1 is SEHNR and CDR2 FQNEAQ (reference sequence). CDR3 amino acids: CASSLVRLEDQETQYF. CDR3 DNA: TGTGCCAGCAGCTTAGTCCGCCTGGAAGATCAAGAGACCCAGTACTTC.

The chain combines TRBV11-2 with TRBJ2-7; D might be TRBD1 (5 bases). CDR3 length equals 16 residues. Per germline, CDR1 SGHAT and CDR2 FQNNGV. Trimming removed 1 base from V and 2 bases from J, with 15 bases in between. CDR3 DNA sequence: TGTGCCAGCAGCTTAGGGAAGGGGCGCCGAACCTACGAGCAGTACTTC. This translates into CASSLGKGRRTYEQYF.

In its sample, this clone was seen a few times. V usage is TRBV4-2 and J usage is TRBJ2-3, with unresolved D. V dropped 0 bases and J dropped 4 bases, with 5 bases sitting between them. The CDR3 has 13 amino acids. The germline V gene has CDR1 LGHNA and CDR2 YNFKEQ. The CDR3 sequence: CASSQDWADTQYF. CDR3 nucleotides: TGTGCCAGCAGCCAAGATTGGGCAGATACGCAGTATTTT.

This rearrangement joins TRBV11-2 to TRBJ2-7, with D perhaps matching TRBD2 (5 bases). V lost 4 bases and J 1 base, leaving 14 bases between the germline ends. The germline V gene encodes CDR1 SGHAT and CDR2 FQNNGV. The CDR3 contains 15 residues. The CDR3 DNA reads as TGTGCCAGCAGCTGGCCGGACTGGCGTTCCTACGAGCAGTACTTC. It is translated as CASSWPDWRSYEQYF. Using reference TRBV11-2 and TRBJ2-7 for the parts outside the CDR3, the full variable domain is EAGVAQSPRYKIIEKRQSVAFWCNPISGHATLYWYQQILGQGPKLLIQFQNNGVVDDSQLPKDRFSAERLKGVDSTLKIQPAKLEDSAVYLCASSWPDWRSYEQYFGPGTRLTVT.

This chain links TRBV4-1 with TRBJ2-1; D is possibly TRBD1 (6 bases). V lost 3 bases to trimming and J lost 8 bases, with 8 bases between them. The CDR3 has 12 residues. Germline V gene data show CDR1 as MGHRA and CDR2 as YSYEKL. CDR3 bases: TGCGCCAGCAGCCACTCAGGGGATGAGCAGTTCTTC. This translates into CASSHSGDEQFF.

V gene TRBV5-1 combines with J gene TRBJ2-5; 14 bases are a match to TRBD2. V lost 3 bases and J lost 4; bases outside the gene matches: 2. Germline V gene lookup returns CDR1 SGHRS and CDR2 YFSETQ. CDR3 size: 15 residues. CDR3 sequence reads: CASSSGTSGRETQYF. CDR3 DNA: TGCGCCAGCAGCTCAGGGACTAGCGGGAGAGAGACCCAGTACTTC.

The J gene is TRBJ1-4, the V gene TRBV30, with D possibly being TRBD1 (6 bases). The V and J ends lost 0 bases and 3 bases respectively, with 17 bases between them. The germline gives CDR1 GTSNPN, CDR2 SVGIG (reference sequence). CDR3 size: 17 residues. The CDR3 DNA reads TGTGCCTGGAGTGTAATGGCAGGGGCGGTGGCTAATGAAAAACTGTTTTTT. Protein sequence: CAWSVMAGAVANEKLFF.

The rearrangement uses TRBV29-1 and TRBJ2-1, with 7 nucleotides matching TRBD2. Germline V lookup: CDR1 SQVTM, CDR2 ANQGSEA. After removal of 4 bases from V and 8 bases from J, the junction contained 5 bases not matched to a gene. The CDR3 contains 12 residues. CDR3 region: CSVASSGYEQFF. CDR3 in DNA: TGCAGCGTTGCATCTAGCGGATATGAGCAGTTCTTC.

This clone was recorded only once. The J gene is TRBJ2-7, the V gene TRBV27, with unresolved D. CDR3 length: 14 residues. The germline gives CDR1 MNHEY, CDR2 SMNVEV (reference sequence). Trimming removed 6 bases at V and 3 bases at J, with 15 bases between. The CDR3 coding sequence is TGTGCCAGCAGCCCTCGTGGAACAAGCTACGAGCAGTACTTC. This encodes CASSPRGTSYEQYF.

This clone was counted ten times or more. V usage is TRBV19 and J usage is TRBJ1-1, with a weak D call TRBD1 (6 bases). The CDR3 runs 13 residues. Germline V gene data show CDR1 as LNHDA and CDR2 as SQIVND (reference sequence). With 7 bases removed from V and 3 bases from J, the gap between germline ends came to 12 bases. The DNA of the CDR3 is TGTGCCAGTAAGGGGGACATGGACACTGAAGCTTTCTTT. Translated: CASKGDMDTEAFF. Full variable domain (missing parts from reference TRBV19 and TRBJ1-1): DGGITQSPKYLFRKEGQNVTLSCEQNLNHDAMYWYRQDPGQGLRLIYYSQIVNDFQKGDIAEGYSVSREKKESFPLTVTSAQKNPTAFYLCASKGDMDTEAFFGQGTRLTVV.

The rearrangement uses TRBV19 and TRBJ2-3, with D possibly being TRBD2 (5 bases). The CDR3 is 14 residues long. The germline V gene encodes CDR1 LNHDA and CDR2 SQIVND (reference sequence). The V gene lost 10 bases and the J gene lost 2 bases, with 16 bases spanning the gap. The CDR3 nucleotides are TGTGCCACTAGGAGTGCGGGCTACACAGATACGCAGTATTTT. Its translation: CATRSAGYTDTQYF.

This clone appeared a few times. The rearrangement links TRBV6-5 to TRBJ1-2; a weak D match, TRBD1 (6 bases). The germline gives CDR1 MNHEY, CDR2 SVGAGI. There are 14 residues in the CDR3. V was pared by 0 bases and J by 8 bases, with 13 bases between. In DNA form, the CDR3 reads TGTGCCAGCAGTTACTCGGGGGGGGCTGAGGGCTACACCTTC. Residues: CASSYSGGAEGYTF.

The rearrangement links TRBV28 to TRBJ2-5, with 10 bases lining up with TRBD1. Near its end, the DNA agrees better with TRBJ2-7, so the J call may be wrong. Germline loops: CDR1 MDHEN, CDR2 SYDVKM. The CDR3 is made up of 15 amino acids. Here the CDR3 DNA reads TGTGCCAGCAGTTCCGGGACAGGGGCATTATACGAGCAGTACTTC. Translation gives CASSSGTGALYEQYF.

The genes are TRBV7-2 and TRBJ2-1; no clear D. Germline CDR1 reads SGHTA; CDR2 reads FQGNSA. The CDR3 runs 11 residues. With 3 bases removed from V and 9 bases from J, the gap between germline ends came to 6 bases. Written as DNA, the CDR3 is TGTGCCAGCAGCTTGGACGTTGAGCAGTTCTTC. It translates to CASSLDVEQFF.

CDR3 region: CASSATDTQYF. DNA for the CDR3: TGTGCCAGCAGCGCAACAGATACGCAGTATTTT. The gene calls are TRBV7-2 and TRBJ2-3, with no clear D. Trimming removed 5 bases from V and 3 bases from J, with 3 bases in between. From germline, CDR1 is SGHTA and CDR2 FQGNSA. The CDR3 has 11 residues.